This T cell receptor (beta chain) originates from a study of shared clonotypes between healthy human individuals. Germline V gives CDR1 SGHDT, CDR2 YYEEEE. The CDR3 has 15 amino acids. V trimming: 4 bases; J trimming: 0 bases; junction bases outside the gene matches: 3. The table came from immunoSEQ multiplex PCR; TCRdb's copy has only in-frame clones and leaves some out. Among some 300,000 clones listed, more than 60% were seen once. The chain combines TRBV5-6 with TRBJ2-1, with 8 bases that match TRBD1. The receptor's source is a man between 25 and 39 years old in good health. The sample taken for sequencing was memory CD4+ T cells sorted from blood. As to subset: CD45RA-negative fraction. CDR3 region: CASSLTGGSYNEQFF. Here the CDR3 DNA reads TGTGCCAGCAGCCTTACAGGGGGCTCCTACAATGAGCAGTTCTTC.